These 20 T cell receptor beta chains were all obtained from the same sample, sequenced in a study of cytomegalovirus exposure and HLA in healthy donors. Sequencing used immunoSEQ multiplex PCR; TCRdb keeps in-frame clones, though not all of them. The sample includes fewer than 200,000 clones, 86% of them seen just once. Sequencing input: PBMCs. These receptors originate from a woman younger than 30 in good health and CMV-seronegative.

This clone was recorded only once. The chain combines TRBV29-1 with TRBJ1-1; D perhaps matches TRBD1 (5 bases). Per germline, CDR1 SQVTM and CDR2 ANQGSEA. The CDR3 length is 14 residues. Trimming cost V 6 bases and J 3 bases, with 17 bases left between them. The CDR3 DNA reads TGCAGCGTCATTAAAACGGACATCTACACTGAAGCTTTCTTT. Protein sequence: CSVIKTDIYTEAFF.

The V gene is TRBV19, the J gene TRBJ1-4; D gene uncertain. This CDR3 has 14 residues. From germline, CDR1 is LNHDA and CDR2 SQIVND (reference sequence). Trimming stripped 3 bases from V and 4 bases from J, with 9 bases between. The CDR3, as DNA: TGTGCCAGTAGTATGAGTGATCATAATGAAAAACTGTTTTTT. This encodes CASSMSDHNEKLFF.

This clone has just a few counts. This chain connects TRBV7-8 to TRBJ2-7; 7 bases match TRBD2. With 6 bases clipped from V and 4 bases from J, the junction kept 12 bases outside the gene matches. The CDR3 runs to 15 residues. Germline-derived CDR1 and CDR2 are SGHVS and FQNEAQ. CDR3 protein: CASSSYGGFEYEQYF. The CDR3 nucleotides are TGTGCCAGCAGTTCCTACGGGGGGTTTGAGTACGAGCAGTACTTC.

The genes are TRBV10-1 and TRBJ2-2; a possible D gene is TRBD1 (5 bases). Trimming pared 6 bases from V and 3 bases from J, leaving 11 bases between. The CDR3 length is 14 residues. From germline, CDR1 is WNHNN and CDR2 SYGVQD (reference sequence). The CDR3 protein is CASSTTGHTGELFF. In nucleotides, the CDR3 is TGCGCCAGCAGCACCACAGGCCACACCGGGGAGCTGTTTTTT.

This chain joins TRBV10-1 and TRBJ1-3; D gene ambiguous. Trimming cost V 2 bases and J 2 bases, with 16 bases left between them. CDR3 length: 17 amino acids. In germline, CDR1 is WNHNN, CDR2 SYGVQD (reference sequence). CDR3 loop: CASSEKRRGTPGNTIYF. The CDR3 DNA sequence: TGCGCCAGCAGTGAGAAACGTCGGGGAACTCCTGGAAACACCATATATTTT.

This chain uses TRBV9 with TRBJ2-7, with a weak D call TRBD1 (6 bases). The CDR3 is 16 residues long. CDR1 is SGDLS and CDR2 is YYNGEE in the germline V gene. Trimming took off 4 bases at V and 4 bases at J, with 21 bases between the two ends. The CDR3 reads CASSPSPGQYFYEQYF. The DNA of the CDR3 is TGTGCCAGCAGCCCCTCTCCCGGACAGTATTTTTACGAGCAGTACTTC.

The chain couples TRBV27 to TRBJ2-7; the D gene is possibly TRBD1 (5 bases). Germline V gene sequence: CDR1 MNHEY, CDR2 SMNVEV (reference sequence). Trimming shortened V by 5 bases and J by 0 bases, and 11 bases separated the two germline ends. CDR3 length equals 14 residues. The CDR3 nucleotides are TGTGCCAGCAGTCTAGGGGCGAGCTCCTACGAGCAGTACTTC. Translation: CASSLGASSYEQYF.

The chain employs TRBV2 and TRBJ2-7, with D maybe TRBD1 (6 bases). This CDR3 spans 13 amino acids. Germline V CDR1 and CDR2: SNHLY, FYNNEI. V lost 11 bases, J lost 1 base, and 15 bases lay in between. DNA of the CDR3: TGTGCCGGAGCCCAGGGGAAATCCTACGAGCAGTACTTC. The encoded protein is CAGAQGKSYEQYF.

The V call is TRBV5-1, the J call TRBJ2-5, with 7 positions matching TRBD1. Per the germline V gene, CDR1 is SGHRS and CDR2 is YFSETQ. V was clipped by 3 bases and J by 5 bases; unmatched bases: 7. CDR3 length: 14 residues. The CDR3 loop is CASSSTGSRETQYF. DNA for the CDR3: TGCGCCAGCAGCTCGACAGGGAGTAGGGAGACCCAGTACTTC.

V gene TRBV29-1 combines with J gene TRBJ2-3; D may be TRBD2 (6 bases). Deletions cut 7 bases from V and 4 bases from J, with 9 bases between. This CDR3 has 11 amino acids. Germline loops: CDR1 SQVTM, CDR2 ANQGSEA. The CDR3 nucleotides are TGCAGCGCCGGGGGATCAGATACGCAGTATTTT. Protein product: CSAGGSDTQYF.

This clone has more than one count but fewer than ten. The CDR3 region is CASSLGRRIRDEQYF. CDR3 sequence (DNA): TGTGCCAGCAGCCTGGGGAGGAGGATTCGTGACGAGCAGTACTTC. The chain has TRBV5-6 and TRBJ2-7; D perhaps matches TRBD2 (6 bases). CDR3 length equals 15 residues. V lost 4 bases to trimming and J lost 5 bases, with 19 bases between them. Per the germline V gene, CDR1 is SGHDT and CDR2 is YYEEEE.

The rearrangement joins TRBV25-1 to TRBJ2-7; 7 nucleotides line up with TRBD1. The CDR3 is made up of 12 amino acids. The J segment lost 6 bases and the V segment lost 5 bases, leaving 4 bases of the junction unmatched. CDR1 MGHDK and CDR2 SYGVNS come from the germline V gene. For the CDR3, the DNA is TGTGCCAGCAGTTATACAGGGGCCGAGCAGTACTTC. Translation: CASSYTGAEQYF.

The chain recombines TRBV7-6 with TRBJ2-7; 12 bases map to TRBD2. Germline V gene sequence: CDR1 SGHVS, CDR2 FNYEAQ. The CDR3 runs 16 residues. The J segment lost 1 base and the V segment lost 5 bases, leaving 6 bases of the junction unmatched. CDR3: CASSLSTSGRSYEQYF. The CDR3, as DNA: TGTGCCAGCAGCCTATCCACTAGCGGGAGGTCCTACGAGCAGTACTTC.

The rearrangement joins TRBV6-5 to TRBJ1-4; D is possibly TRBD1 (5 bases). The CDR3 spans 15 residues. Deletions cut 3 bases from V and 3 bases from J, with 11 bases between. Germline V gene lookup returns CDR1 MNHEY and CDR2 SVGAGI. CDR3 sequence reads: CASSYGGAANEKLFF. The CDR3 coding sequence is TGTGCCAGCAGTTATGGAGGGGCGGCTAATGAAAAACTGTTTTTT.

V is TRBV6-6 and J is TRBJ2-7, with 8 bases lining up with TRBD1. From germline, CDR1 is MNHNY and CDR2 SVGAGI (reference sequence). V lost 7 bases to trimming and J lost 6 bases; unmatched junction nucleotides: 11. The CDR3 is 14 residues long. In DNA form, the CDR3 reads TGTGCCAGCATACCGGGACAGGTGAATCGCGAGCAGTACTTC. This codes for CASIPGQVNREQYF.

CDR3 in amino acids: CAISGVVGYEQYF. The CDR3 DNA reads TGTGCCATCTCGGGGGTGGTTGGGTACGAGCAGTACTTC. This sequence joins TRBV10-3 and TRBJ2-7, with a tentative D call TRBD2 (6 bases). Trimming cost V 8 bases and J 4 bases, with 15 bases left between them. Germline CDR1 ENHRY, CDR2 SYGVKD. The CDR3 has 13 residues.

The chain employs TRBV7-9 and TRBJ2-1; 9 nucleotides agree with TRBD1. Per germline, CDR1 SEHNR and CDR2 FQNEAQ (reference sequence). CDR3 length: 13 amino acids. J lost 10 bases, V lost 6 bases, and 7 bases had no gene match. The CDR3 nucleotides are TGTGCCAGCAGTAACAGGGGGCTGATCGAGCAGTTCTTC. Its translation is CASSNRGLIEQFF.

The genes are TRBV11-2 and TRBJ2-7; 7 nucleotides align to TRBD2. CDR3 length: 15 amino acids. CDR1 and CDR2 (germline): SGHAT, FQNNGV. The V and J ends lost 1 base and 2 bases, in that order; junction bases with no gene match: 5. As DNA, the CDR3 is TGTGCCAGCAGCTTAGGTGGGAGGGGTCCCTACGAGCAGTACTTC. This codes for CASSLGGRGPYEQYF.

This clone was found a few times. V gene TRBV4-3 combines with J gene TRBJ2-7; possibly TRBD1 for D (6 bases). From germline, CDR1 is LGHNA and CDR2 YSLEER. V lost 0 bases and J lost 2, with 8 bases in between. This CDR3 contains 14 residues. The CDR3, as DNA: TGCGCCAGCAGCCAAGATCAGGGGACCTACGAGCAGTACTTC. It translates to CASSQDQGTYEQYF.

The chain carries TRBV7-9 and TRBJ1-2; 7 bases line up with TRBD1. V lost 5 bases, J lost 8 bases, and 8 bases stayed unmatched. The germline V gene encodes CDR1 SEHNR and CDR2 FQNEAQ (reference sequence). This CDR3 region has 13 residues. Written as DNA, the CDR3 is TGTGCCAGCAGCCTCGAGGGGGCAGGGGGCTACACCTTC. Amino acid sequence: CASSLEGAGGYTF.